What follows are 29 T cell receptor beta chains derived from one specimen sequenced in a study of cytomegalovirus exposure and HLA in healthy donors. PCR used 60 Vbeta primers and 13 Jbeta primers. Generated by immunoSEQ multiplex PCR, the TCRdb table keeps only in-frame clones and is missing some. The data show about 120,000 clones, with 77% seen just once and around 9.9% held by the top ten. The sequenced sample was PBMCs. These receptors all come from a man aged 35 to 55 in good health and CMV-seropositive.

This clone has more than one count but fewer than ten. J is TRBJ2-6 and V is TRBV2; 9 bases agree with TRBD1. J lost 2 bases, V lost 5 bases, and 13 bases had no gene match. CDR1 is SNHLY, CDR2 FYNNEI, per germline. The CDR3 has 19 residues. CDR3 region: CASSRGISGQGTGANVLTF. CDR3 DNA: TGTGCCAGCAGTCGAGGAATATCGGGACAGGGTACTGGGGCCAACGTCCTGACTTTC.

This clone was counted only a few times. This chain joins TRBV7-2 and TRBJ2-7; no reliable D call. Germline V CDR1 and CDR2: SGHTA, FQGNSA. The CDR3 is made up of 11 amino acids. The V and J ends lost 2 bases and 5 bases respectively, with 4 bases between them. CDR3 region: CASSLIDEQYF. In nucleotides, the CDR3 is TGTGCCAGCAGCTTAATCGACGAGCAGTACTTC.

V usage is TRBV29-1 and J usage is TRBJ2-3, with 9 bases lining up with TRBD1. This CDR3 spans 16 amino acids. Per germline, CDR1 SQVTM and CDR2 ANQGSEA. V gave up 2 bases and J gave up 0 bases; unmatched junction bases: 6. The CDR3 nucleotides are TGCAGCGTTGAACCGGGGGACAGGGCTAGCACAGATACGCAGTATTTT. It codes for CSVEPGDRASTDTQYF.

The chain combines TRBV2 with TRBJ2-7, with 8 bases lining up with TRBD1. This CDR3 has 12 residues. Germline V gene data show CDR1 as SNHLY and CDR2 as FYNNEI. After removal of 5 bases from V and 9 bases from J, the junction contained 6 bases not matched to a gene. CDR3 sequence: CASSTDTGGQYF. CDR3 in DNA: TGTGCCAGCAGTACGGACACAGGGGGGCAGTACTTC.

This clone appeared a single time. This rearrangement joins TRBV9 to TRBJ2-1, with D hard to call. The CDR3 spans 15 residues. CDR1 SGDLS and CDR2 YYNGEE come from the germline V gene. Trimming cost V 1 base and J 10 bases, with 18 bases left between them. The DNA for the CDR3 is TGTGCCAGCAGCGTAAGTCTCTCACAAAATGTGGAGCAGTTCTTC. Its protein is CASSVSLSQNVEQFF.

In this sample, this clone turned up once. Different DNA sequences within this sample yield the same CDR3. The chain employs TRBV18 and TRBJ1-1, with D unresolved. Germline V gene lookup returns CDR1 KGHSH and CDR2 LQKENI. The CDR3 is 13 residues long. V lost 3 bases and J 1 base, leaving 6 bases between the germline ends. The CDR3 DNA reads as TGTGCCAGCTCACCCCGACAGAACACTGAAGCTTTCTTT. Its protein product is CASSPRQNTEAFF.

The chain recombines TRBV6-5 with TRBJ2-7, with D possibly being TRBD1 (5 bases). The germline V gene encodes CDR1 MNHEY and CDR2 SVGAGI. Trimming took 4 bases from V and 4 from J, leaving 8 bases between them. This CDR3 contains 12 residues. Written as DNA, the CDR3 is TGTGCCAGCAGTTCGCCAGGGTACGAGCAGTACTTC. Its protein is CASSSPGYEQYF.

This chain links TRBV25-1 with TRBJ1-1, with D possibly matching TRBD1 (6 bases). This CDR3 has 10 amino acids. The germline CDR1 and CDR2 sequences are MGHDK and SYGVNS. V lost 8 bases, J lost 12 bases, and 13 bases lay in between. CDR3 in amino acids: CASLGGTPFF. For the CDR3, the DNA is TGTGCCAGCTTAGGGGGTACACCTTTCTTT.

The chain recombines TRBV19 with TRBJ2-2, with 11 bases identical to TRBD2. Germline V gene lookup returns CDR1 LNHDA and CDR2 SQIVND (reference sequence). V was pared by 3 bases and J by 8 bases, with 5 bases of the junction left unmatched. This CDR3 has 15 residues. Here the CDR3 reads CASSMTSGVAGELFF. DNA of the CDR3: TGTGCCAGTAGTATGACTAGCGGGGTAGCTGGGGAGCTGTTTTTT.

As for this clone: At the DNA level, this CDR3 is encoded by other sequences in the same sample as well. The chain recombines TRBV5-1 with TRBJ2-7; 7 nucleotides match TRBD1. CDR1 and CDR2 (germline): SGHRS, YFSETQ. V was clipped by 3 bases and J by 3 bases; unmatched bases: 0. The CDR3 runs to 12 residues. In DNA form, the CDR3 reads TGCGCCAGCAGCTGGGACAGCTACGAGCAGTACTTC. As protein: CASSWDSYEQYF.

This chain links TRBV5-6 with TRBJ2-1; 8 bases fit TRBD1. The germline V gene has CDR1 SGHDT and CDR2 YYEEEE. This CDR3 comprises 16 residues. V lost 0 bases, J lost 7 bases, and 9 bases stayed unmatched. In nucleotides, the CDR3 is TGTGCCAGCAGCTTGGGCTCAGGGGGCCGGCGGAATGAGCAGTTCTTC. Its protein is CASSLGSGGRRNEQFF.

The gene calls are TRBV5-4 and TRBJ1-1; tentative D call: TRBD1 (6 bases). V gave up 1 base and J gave up 6 bases, with 16 bases separating them. The CDR3 length is 15 residues. Germline loops: CDR1 SGHNT, CDR2 YYREEE (reference sequence). DNA of the CDR3: TGTGCCAGCAGCTTGCAGGGGCGTTTGGGGGCTGAAGCTTTCTTT. Amino acids: CASSLQGRLGAEAFF.

This clone was picked up a small number of times. The chain couples TRBV19 to TRBJ2-3; TRBD2 matches at 9 bases. V dropped 10 bases and J dropped 2; count of bases not matched to a gene: 7. The germline CDR1 and CDR2 sequences are LNHDA and SQIVND (reference sequence). CDR3 size: 14 residues. The CDR3 here is CATRERGATDTQYF. The CDR3 bases are TGTGCCACCCGAGAGCGGGGGGCCACAGATACGCAGTATTTT.

This clone turned up a few times. V gene TRBV7-3 combines with J gene TRBJ2-2; no definite D call. CDR1 and CDR2 (germline): SGHTA, FQGTGA. This CDR3 comprises 15 residues. V dropped 4 bases and J dropped 6 bases, with 15 bases sitting between them. The CDR3 loop is CASSSNWAQAGELFF. The CDR3 DNA follows: TGTGCCAGCAGCTCTAACTGGGCTCAGGCCGGGGAGCTGTTTTTT.

This rearrangement joins TRBV19 to TRBJ2-7; TRBD1 matches 10 bases. Trimming cost V 1 base and J 7 bases; bases outside gene matches: 7. Germline values: CDR1 LNHDA, CDR2 SQIVND (reference sequence). CDR3 length: 15 amino acids. The CDR3 sequence: CASSIGDRGLGEQYF. In DNA form, the CDR3 reads TGTGCCAGTAGTATAGGGGACAGGGGATTAGGAGAGCAGTACTTC.

J is TRBJ2-7 and V is TRBV13; D might be TRBD1 (6 bases). This CDR3 has 15 residues. The germline V gene encodes CDR1 PRHDT and CDR2 FYEKMQ (reference sequence). V was trimmed by 0 bases and J by 0 bases, leaving 9 bases between them. This CDR3 reads CASSLGQGISYEQYF. CDR3 in DNA: TGTGCCAGCAGCTTAGGCCAGGGGATCTCCTACGAGCAGTACTTC.

This sequence joins TRBV5-1 and TRBJ2-3; 12 bases are a match to TRBD2. Losses at the gene ends were 5 bases for V and 2 bases for J; bases not matched to a gene: 6. The CDR3 covers 16 residues. CDR1 SGHRS and CDR2 YFSETQ come from the germline V gene. Written as DNA, the CDR3 is TGCGCCAGCAGATTAGGGACTAGCGGGCTCACAGATACGCAGTATTTT. Residues: CASRLGTSGLTDTQYF.

Regarding this clone: The junction shows a germline mismatch at one end, possibly a read error. This chain joins TRBV5-4 and TRBJ1-1, with no clear D. Looked up from germline, CDR1 is SGHNT and CDR2 is YYREEE (reference sequence). This CDR3 comprises 12 residues. CDR3 bases: TGTGCCAGCAGCTTTCATAGAACTGAAGCTTCCTTT. Translating gives CASSFHRTEASF.

The gene calls are TRBV5-8 and TRBJ2-7; TRBD2 is a possible D gene (6 bases). The germline V and J ends were trimmed by 6 bases and 6 bases, with 28 bases remaining between them. The CDR3 has 17 residues. CDR1 and CDR2 (germline): SGHTS, YDEGEE. The CDR3 reads CASTRFAVGGALSEQYF. CDR3 in DNA: TGTGCCAGCACGCGGTTCGCCGTAGGAGGGGCGTTGAGCGAGCAGTACTTC.

This chain uses TRBV11-2 with TRBJ1-4; D gene unclear. The CDR3 extends over 16 amino acids. Per germline, CDR1 SGHAT and CDR2 FQNNGV. V was pared by 6 bases and J by 8 bases, with 22 bases between. The CDR3 protein is CASSSGGFVYGEKLFF. The CDR3 DNA reads as TGTGCCAGCAGTTCCGGAGGTTTCGTTTACGGGGAAAAACTGTTTTTT. Using reference TRBV11-2 and TRBJ1-4 for the parts outside the CDR3, the full variable domain is EAGVAQSPRYKIIEKRQSVAFWCNPISGHATLYWYQQILGQGPKLLIQFQNNGVVDDSQLPKDRFSAERLKGVDSTLKIQPAKLEDSAVYLCASSSGGFVYGEKLFFGSGTQLSVL.

This rearrangement joins TRBV7-9 to TRBJ1-2; 9 nucleotides align to TRBD1. CDR3 size: 13 residues. Germline V gene sequence: CDR1 SEHNR, CDR2 FQNEAQ (reference sequence). CDR3 coding DNA: TGTTCCGGCTCCTTACAGGGGGCGCTTGGCTACACCTTC. It codes for CSGSLQGALGYTF.

The chain links TRBV28 to TRBJ1-1; D gene ambiguous. The V gene lost 5 bases and the J gene lost 0 bases, with 4 bases spanning the gap. This CDR3 is built from 12 residues. Germline assignment: CDR1 MDHEN and CDR2 SYDVKM. The CDR3 spells CASSQVNTEAFF. The CDR3 DNA sequence: TGTGCCAGCAGTCAGGTGAACACTGAAGCTTTCTTT.

This clone was observed once. This chain joins TRBV7-6 and TRBJ2-7; maybe TRBD1 (6 bases). With 5 bases removed from V and 0 bases from J, the gap between germline ends came to 14 bases. CDR1 and CDR2 (germline): SGHVS, FNYEAQ. CDR3 length: 15 amino acids. The CDR3 DNA reads as TGTGCCAGCAGCCCCGCAACAGGGCCCTCCTACGAGCAGTACTTC. It translates to CASSPATGPSYEQYF.

The V and J genes are TRBV21-1 and TRBJ1-6. TRBV21-1 is termed a pseudogene. This CDR3 contains 20 residues. DNA for the CDR3: TGTGCCAGCAGCACGATAGAGGGTTACAACAGAAGCTCCTATAATTCACCCCTCCACTTT. It specifies CASSTIEGYNRSSYNSPLHF.

The chain uses TRBV4-2 and TRBJ2-7; D perhaps matches TRBD2 (6 bases). The CDR3 runs 15 residues. CDR1 and CDR2 from the germline V gene are LGHNA and YNFKEQ. V was trimmed by 1 base and J by 3 bases, leaving 13 bases between them. The CDR3 DNA sequence: TGTGCCAGCAGCCAAGCCCCGGGGGAAAACTACGAGCAGTACTTC. This codes for CASSQAPGENYEQYF.

This chain uses TRBV6-4 with TRBJ1-2; TRBD1 matches 7 bases. The V gene's germline CDR1 is MRHNA and CDR2 SNTAGT. The J segment lost 7 bases and the V segment lost 3 bases, leaving 11 bases of the junction unmatched. The CDR3 contains 15 residues. Here the CDR3 DNA reads TGTGCCAGCAGTGAAACCGGGACAGAGGGCGGTGGCTACACCTTC. Its protein product is CASSETGTEGGGYTF.

The chain is built from TRBV6-4 and TRBJ1-2; TRBD1 aligns across 8 bases. J was trimmed by 3 bases and V by 4 bases; bases with no gene match: 1. Germline CDR1 is MRHNA and CDR2 is SNTAGT. The CDR3 is 13 residues long. CDR3 protein: CASSATGDYGYTF. DNA for the CDR3: TGTGCCAGCAGTGCGACAGGGGACTATGGCTACACCTTC.

The genes are TRBV2 and TRBJ1-4; D is unclear. V was cut by 1 base and J by 5 bases, with 11 bases left in between. CDR1 and CDR2 (germline): SNHLY, FYNNEI. The CDR3 runs to 15 residues. CDR3 protein: CASSEGGMGNEKLFF. The CDR3 nucleotides read TGTGCCAGCAGTGAAGGAGGGATGGGGAATGAAAAACTGTTTTTT.

The V gene is TRBV2, the J gene TRBJ1-6; D call uncertain. V shed 2 bases and J shed 10 bases, with 18 bases lying between them. Looked up from germline, CDR1 is SNHLY and CDR2 is FYNNEI. CDR3 size: 16 residues. This chain's CDR3 is CASSEWRLTSGSPLHF. The CDR3 coding sequence is TGTGCCAGCAGTGAATGGAGACTCACCTCGGGGTCACCCCTCCACTTT.